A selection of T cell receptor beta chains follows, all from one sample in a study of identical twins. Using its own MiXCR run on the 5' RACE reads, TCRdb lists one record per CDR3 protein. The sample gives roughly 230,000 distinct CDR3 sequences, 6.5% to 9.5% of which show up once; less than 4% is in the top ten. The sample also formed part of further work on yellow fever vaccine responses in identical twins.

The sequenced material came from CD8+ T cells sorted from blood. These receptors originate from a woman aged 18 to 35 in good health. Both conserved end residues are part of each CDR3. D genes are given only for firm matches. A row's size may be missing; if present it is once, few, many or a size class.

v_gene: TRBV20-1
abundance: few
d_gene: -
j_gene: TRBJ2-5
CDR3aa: CSARPLADSPNSAAETQYF
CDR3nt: TGCAGTGCTAGACCCCTAGCCGACTCTCCAAATTCGGCAGCAGAGACCCAGTACTTC

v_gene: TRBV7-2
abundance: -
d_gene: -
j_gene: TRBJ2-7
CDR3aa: CASSLIRNTYEQYF
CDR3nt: TGTGCCAGCAGCTTAATAAGGAATACGTACGAGCAGTACTTC

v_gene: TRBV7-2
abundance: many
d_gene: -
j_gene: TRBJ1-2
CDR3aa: CASSPQGPHYGYTF
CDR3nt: TGTGCCAGCAGCCCTCAGGGGCCCCACTATGGCTACACCTTC

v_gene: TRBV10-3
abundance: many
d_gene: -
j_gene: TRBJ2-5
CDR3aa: CAISEPPTETQYF
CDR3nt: TGTGCCATCAGTGAGCCACCCACAGAGACCCAGTACTTC

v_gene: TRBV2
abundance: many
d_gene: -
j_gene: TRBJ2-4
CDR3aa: CASSRDIGAKNIQYF
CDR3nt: TGTGCCAGCAGTCGGGACATCGGCGCCAAAAACATTCAGTACTTC

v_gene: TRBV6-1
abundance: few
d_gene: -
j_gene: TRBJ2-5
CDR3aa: CASRTSPVETQYF
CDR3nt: TGTGCCAGCAGAACTAGCCCGGTAGAGACCCAGTACTTC

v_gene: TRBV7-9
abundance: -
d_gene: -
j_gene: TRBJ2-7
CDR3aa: CASSPARGLNSYEQYF
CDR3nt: TGTGCCAGCAGCCCCGCACGGGGTCTCAACTCCTACGAGCAGTACTTC

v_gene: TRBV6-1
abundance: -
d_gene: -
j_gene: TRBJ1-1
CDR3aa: CASNGGLGNTEAFF
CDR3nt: TGTGCCAGCAATGGGGGGCTAGGGAACACTGAAGCTTTCTTT

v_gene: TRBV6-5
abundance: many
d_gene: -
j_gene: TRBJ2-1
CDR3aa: CASSYSRGYNEQFF
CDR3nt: TGTGCCAGCAGTTACTCGAGGGGTTACAATGAGCAGTTCTTC

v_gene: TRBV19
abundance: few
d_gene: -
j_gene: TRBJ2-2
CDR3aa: CASEQGYYTGELFF
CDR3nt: TGTGCCAGTGAACAGGGATATTACACCGGGGAGCTGTTTTTT

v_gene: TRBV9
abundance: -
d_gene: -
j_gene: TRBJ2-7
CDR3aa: CASSVGYGGGYEQYF
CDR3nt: TGTGCCAGCAGCGTAGGATATGGGGGTGGGTACGAGCAGTACTTC

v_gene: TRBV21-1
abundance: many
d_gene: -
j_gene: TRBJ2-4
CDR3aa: CASSDYGLAKNIQYF
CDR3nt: TGTGCCAGCAGCGACTACGGCTTAGCCAAAAACATTCAGTACTTC

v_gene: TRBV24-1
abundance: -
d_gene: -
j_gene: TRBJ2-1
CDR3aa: CATARGRRGNEQFF
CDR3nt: TGTGCCACCGCGCGGGGGCGGAGGGGCAATGAGCAGTTCTTC

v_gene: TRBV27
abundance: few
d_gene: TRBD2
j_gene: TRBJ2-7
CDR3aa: CASGLAGVYEQYF
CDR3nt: TGTGCCAGCGGACTAGCGGGAGTTTACGAGCAGTACTTC

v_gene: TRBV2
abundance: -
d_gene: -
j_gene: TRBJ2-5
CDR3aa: CASIGPSAPETQYF
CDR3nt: TGTGCCAGCATCGGGCCTAGCGCCCCAGAGACCCAGTACTTC

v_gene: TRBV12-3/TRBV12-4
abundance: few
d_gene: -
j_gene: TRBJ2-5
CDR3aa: CASSPSLWETQYF
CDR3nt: TGTGCCAGCAGTCCTAGCTTGTGGGAGACCCAGTACTTC

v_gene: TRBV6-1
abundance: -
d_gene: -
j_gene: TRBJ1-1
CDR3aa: CASSQGRTVTEAFF
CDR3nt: TGTGCCAGCAGTCAGGGGAGAACGGTCACTGAAGCTTTCTTT

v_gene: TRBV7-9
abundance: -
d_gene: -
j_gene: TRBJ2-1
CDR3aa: CASGSAADYNEQFF
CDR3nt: TGTGCCAGCGGAAGCGCGGCAGATTACAATGAGCAGTTCTTC

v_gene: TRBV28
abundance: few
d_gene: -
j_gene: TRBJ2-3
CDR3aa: CASSLNLVPDTQYF
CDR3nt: TGTGCCAGCAGTTTAAATCTAGTCCCAGATACGCAGTATTTT

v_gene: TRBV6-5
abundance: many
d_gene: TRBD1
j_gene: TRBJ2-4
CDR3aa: CASSPSTGTSPGIQYF
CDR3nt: TGTGCCAGCAGTCCCTCGACAGGGACGAGTCCGGGCATTCAGTACTTC

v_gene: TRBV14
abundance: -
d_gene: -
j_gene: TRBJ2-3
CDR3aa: CASSPAGVYAGTGGDTQYF
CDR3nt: TGTGCCAGCAGCCCGGCTGGGGTTTACGCAGGGACCGGGGGAGATACGCAGTATTTT

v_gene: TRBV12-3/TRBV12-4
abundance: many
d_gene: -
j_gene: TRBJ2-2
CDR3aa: CASPNSGLHTGELFF
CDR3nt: TGTGCCAGCCCAAACTCCGGGCTGCACACCGGGGAGCTGTTTTTT

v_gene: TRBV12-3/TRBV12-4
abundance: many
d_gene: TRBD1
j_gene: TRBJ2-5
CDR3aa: CASSDTGAYQETQYF
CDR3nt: TGTGCCAGCAGCGACACAGGGGCGTACCAAGAGACCCAGTACTTC

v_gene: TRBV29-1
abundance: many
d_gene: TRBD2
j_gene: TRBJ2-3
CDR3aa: CRAGLAGEDTQYF
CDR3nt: TGCAGGGCCGGACTAGCGGGAGAAGATACGCAGTATTTT

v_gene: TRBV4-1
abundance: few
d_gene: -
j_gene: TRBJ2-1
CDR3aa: CASSQAVTGEQFF
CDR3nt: TGCGCCAGCAGCCAAGCTGTCACAGGGGAGCAGTTCTTC

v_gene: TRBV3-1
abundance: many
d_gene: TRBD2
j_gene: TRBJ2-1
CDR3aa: CASSQEELAEYNEQFF
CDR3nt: TGTGCCAGCAGCCAAGAGGAACTAGCGGAATACAATGAGCAGTTCTTC

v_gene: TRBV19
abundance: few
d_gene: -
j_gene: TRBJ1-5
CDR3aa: CASSMPALRPQHF
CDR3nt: TGTGCCAGTAGTATGCCCGCGTTACGGCCCCAGCATTTT

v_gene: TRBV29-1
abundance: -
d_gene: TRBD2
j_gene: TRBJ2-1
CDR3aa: CSARAGSSYNEQFF
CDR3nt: TGCAGCGCCCGAGCGGGGAGCTCCTACAATGAGCAGTTCTTC

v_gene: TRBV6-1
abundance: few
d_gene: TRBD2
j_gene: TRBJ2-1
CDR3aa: CASSEAILAGVYNEQFF
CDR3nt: TGTGCCAGCAGTGAAGCCATACTAGCGGGAGTATACAATGAGCAGTTCTTC

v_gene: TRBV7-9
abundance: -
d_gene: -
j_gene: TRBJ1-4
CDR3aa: CASSLEQGELFF
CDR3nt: TGTGCCAGCAGCCTAGAACAGGGTGAACTGTTTTTT

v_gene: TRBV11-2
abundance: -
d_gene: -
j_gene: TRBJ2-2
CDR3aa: CASSSLSADNTGELFF
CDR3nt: TGTGCCAGCAGCTCCCTGTCAGCTGACAACACCGGGGAGCTGTTTTTT

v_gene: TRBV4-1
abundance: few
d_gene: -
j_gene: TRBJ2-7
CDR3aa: CASSQDAGGGNEQYF
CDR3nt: TGCGCCAGCAGCCAAGATGCCGGGGGCGGGAACGAGCAGTACTTC

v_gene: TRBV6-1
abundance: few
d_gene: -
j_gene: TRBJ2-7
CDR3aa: CASRNSYEQYF
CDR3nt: TGTGCCAGCCGGAACTCCTACGAGCAGTACTTC

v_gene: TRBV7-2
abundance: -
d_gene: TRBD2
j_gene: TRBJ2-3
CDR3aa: CASSLVAGVPPDTQYF
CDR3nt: TGTGCCAGCAGCTTAGTAGCGGGGGTACCCCCAGATACGCAGTATTTT

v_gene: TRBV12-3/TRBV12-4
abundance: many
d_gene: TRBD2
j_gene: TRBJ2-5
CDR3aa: CASRIGLAAEETQYF
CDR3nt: TGTGCCAGCAGAATTGGACTAGCTGCTGAAGAGACCCAGTACTTC

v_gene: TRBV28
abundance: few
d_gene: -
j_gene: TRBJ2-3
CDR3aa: CASDNFGSTDTQYF
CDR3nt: TGTGCCAGTGACAACTTTGGGAGCACAGATACGCAGTATTTT

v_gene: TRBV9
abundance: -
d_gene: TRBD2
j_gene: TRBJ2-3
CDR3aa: CASSVAGGITDTQYF
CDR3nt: TGTGCCAGCAGCGTAGCGGGGGGTATCACAGATACGCAGTATTTT

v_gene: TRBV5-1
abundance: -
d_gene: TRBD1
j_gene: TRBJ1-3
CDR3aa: CASSSGTGGSGNTIYF
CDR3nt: TGCGCCAGCAGCTCAGGGACAGGGGGCTCTGGAAACACCATATATTTT

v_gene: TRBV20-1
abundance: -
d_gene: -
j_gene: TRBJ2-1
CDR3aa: CSAGAENLDEQFF
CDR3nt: TGCAGTGCTGGAGCCGAGAACCTTGATGAGCAGTTCTTC

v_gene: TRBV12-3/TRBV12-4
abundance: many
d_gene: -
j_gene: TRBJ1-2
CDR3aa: CASSFEIDYGYTF
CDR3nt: TGTGCCAGCAGTTTCGAGATCGACTATGGCTACACCTTC

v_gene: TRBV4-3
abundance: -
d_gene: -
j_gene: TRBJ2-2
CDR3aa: CASSQDRGERAGELFF
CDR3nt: TGCGCCAGCAGCCAAGATAGAGGGGAACGGGCCGGGGAGCTGTTTTTT

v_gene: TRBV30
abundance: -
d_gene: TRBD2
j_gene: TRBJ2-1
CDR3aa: CAWSDRTSGTYNEQFF
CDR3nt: TGTGCCTGGAGTGACCGGACTAGCGGAACCTACAATGAGCAGTTCTTC

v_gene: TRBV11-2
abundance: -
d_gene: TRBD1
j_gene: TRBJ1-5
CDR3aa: CASSSVPGQGTYSNQPQHF
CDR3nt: TGTGCCAGCAGCTCTGTCCCGGGACAGGGAACGTATAGCAATCAGCCCCAGCATTTT

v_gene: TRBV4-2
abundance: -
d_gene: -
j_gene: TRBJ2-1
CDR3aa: CASSQVPSEGNNEQFF
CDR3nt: TGTGCCAGCAGCCAAGTTCCTAGCGAGGGAAACAATGAGCAGTTCTTC

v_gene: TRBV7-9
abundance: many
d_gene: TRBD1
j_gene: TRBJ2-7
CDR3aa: CATAETGANEQYF
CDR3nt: TGTGCCACCGCCGAGACAGGGGCCAACGAGCAGTACTTC

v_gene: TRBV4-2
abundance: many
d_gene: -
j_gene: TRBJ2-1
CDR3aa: CASSQDWEGGSYEQFF
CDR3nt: TGTGCCAGCAGCCAAGATTGGGAAGGAGGTTCGTATGAGCAGTTCTTC

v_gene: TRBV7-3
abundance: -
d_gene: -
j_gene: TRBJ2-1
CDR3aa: CASSLTGLSYNEQFF
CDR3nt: TGTGCCAGCAGCTTAACAGGCCTGTCCTACAATGAGCAGTTCTTC

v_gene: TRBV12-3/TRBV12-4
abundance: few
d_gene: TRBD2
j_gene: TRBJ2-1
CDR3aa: CASSFAGGRNEQFF
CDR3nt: TGTGCCAGCAGTTTTGCGGGGGGCCGTAATGAGCAGTTCTTC

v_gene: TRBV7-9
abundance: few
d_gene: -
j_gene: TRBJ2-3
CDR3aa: CASSLVPLGWNTQYF
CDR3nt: TGTGCCAGCAGCTTAGTTCCTCTAGGGTGGAATACGCAGTATTTT

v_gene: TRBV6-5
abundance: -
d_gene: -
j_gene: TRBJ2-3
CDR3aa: CASSIRESGDTQYF
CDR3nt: TGTGCCAGCAGTATACGGGAGTCGGGAGATACGCAGTATTTT

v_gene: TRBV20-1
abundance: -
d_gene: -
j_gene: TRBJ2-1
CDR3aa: CRGGKSINEQFF
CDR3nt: TGCAGAGGGGGGAAGTCGATCAATGAGCAGTTCTTC

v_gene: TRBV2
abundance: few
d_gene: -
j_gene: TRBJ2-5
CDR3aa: CASSEALRDQYF
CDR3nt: TGTGCCAGCAGTGAAGCGCTTCGAGACCAGTACTTC

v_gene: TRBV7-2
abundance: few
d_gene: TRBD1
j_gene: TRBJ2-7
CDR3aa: CASSLVGQGALSYEQYF
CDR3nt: TGTGCCAGCAGCTTAGTGGGACAGGGGGCCCTCTCCTACGAGCAGTACTTC